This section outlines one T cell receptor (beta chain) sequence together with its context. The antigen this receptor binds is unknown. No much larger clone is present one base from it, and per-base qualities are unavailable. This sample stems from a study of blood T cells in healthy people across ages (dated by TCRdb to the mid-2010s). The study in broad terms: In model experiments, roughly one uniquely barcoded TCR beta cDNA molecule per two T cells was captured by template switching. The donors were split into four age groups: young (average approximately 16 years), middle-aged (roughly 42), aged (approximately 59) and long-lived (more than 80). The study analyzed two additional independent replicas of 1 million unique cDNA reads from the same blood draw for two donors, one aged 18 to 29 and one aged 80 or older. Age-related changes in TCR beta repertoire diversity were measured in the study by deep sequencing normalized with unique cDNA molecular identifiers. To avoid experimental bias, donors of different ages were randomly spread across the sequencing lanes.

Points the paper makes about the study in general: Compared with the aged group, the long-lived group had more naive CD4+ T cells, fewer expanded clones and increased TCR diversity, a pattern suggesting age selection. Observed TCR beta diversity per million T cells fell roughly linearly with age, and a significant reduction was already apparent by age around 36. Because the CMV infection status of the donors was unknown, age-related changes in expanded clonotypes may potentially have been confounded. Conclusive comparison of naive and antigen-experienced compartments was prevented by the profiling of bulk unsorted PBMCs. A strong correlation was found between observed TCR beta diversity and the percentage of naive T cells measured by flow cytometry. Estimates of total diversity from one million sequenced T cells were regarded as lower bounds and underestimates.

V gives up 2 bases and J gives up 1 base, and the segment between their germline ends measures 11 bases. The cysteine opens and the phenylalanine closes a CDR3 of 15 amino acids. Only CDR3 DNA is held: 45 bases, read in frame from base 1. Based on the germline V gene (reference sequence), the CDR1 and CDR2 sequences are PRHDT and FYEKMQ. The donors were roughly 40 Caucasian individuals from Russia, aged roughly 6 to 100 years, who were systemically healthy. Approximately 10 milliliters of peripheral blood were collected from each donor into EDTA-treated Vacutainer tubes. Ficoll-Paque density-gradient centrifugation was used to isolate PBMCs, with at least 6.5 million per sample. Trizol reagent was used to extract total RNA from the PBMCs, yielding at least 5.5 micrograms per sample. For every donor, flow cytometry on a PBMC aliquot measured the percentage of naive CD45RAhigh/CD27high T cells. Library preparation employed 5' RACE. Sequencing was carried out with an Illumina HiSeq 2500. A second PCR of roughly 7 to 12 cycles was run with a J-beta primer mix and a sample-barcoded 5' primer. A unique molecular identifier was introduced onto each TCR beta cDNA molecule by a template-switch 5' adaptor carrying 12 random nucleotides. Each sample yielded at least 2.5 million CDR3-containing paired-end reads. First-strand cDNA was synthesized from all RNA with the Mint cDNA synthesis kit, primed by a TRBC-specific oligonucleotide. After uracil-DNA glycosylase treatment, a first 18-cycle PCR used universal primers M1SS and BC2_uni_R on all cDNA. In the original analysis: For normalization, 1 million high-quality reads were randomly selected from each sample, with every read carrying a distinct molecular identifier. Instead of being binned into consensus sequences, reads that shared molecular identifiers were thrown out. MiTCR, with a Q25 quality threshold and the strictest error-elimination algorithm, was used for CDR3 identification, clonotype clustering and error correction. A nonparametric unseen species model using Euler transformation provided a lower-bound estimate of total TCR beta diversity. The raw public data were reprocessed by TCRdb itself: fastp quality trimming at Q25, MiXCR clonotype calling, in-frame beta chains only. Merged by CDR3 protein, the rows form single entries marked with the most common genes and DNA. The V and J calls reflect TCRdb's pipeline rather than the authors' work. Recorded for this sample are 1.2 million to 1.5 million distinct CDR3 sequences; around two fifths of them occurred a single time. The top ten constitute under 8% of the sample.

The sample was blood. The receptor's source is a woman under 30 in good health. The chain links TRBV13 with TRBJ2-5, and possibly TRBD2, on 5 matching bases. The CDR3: CASSLIVAGQETQYF. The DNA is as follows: TGTGCCAGCAGCTTAATCGTCGCGGGCCAAGAGACCCAGTACTTC. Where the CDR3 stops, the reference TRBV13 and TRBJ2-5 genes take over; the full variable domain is AAGVIQSPRHLIKEKRETATLKCYPIPRHDTVYWYQQGPGQDPQFLISFYEKMQSDKGSIPDRFSAQQFSDYHSELNMSSLELGDSALYFCASSLIVAGQETQYFGPGTRLLVL.